Listed here are 25 T cell receptor beta chains from one sample, sequenced in a study of T cells in Graves' hyperthyroidism and ophthalmopathy. The source material, RNA transcripts, was used to amplify TCR beta CDR3 regions. Initially, a first-round RT-PCR of the TCR CDR3 employed the HTBI primer set. MiXCR, run by TCRdb on the multiplex PCR reads, gives a single entry per CDR3 protein. In the table there are a few hundred thousand distinct CDR3 sequences, 20% to 30% of which are singletons. Sequencing was carried out using blood. Receptors originate from a man aged 45-65 years with Graves' hyperthyroidism.

In its sample, this clonotype was seen many times. The rearrangement links TRBV11-2 to TRBJ2-1; D not certain. The germline gives CDR1 SGHAT, CDR2 FQNNGV. This CDR3 is 14 amino acids long. V lost 2 bases and J lost 1, with 6 bases in between. The CDR3 sequence is CASSLSPSYNEQFF. The CDR3 DNA reads as TGTGCCAGCAGCTTATCACCTTCCTACAATGAGCAGTTCTTC.

This clonotype was counted at least ten times. V usage is TRBV11-3 and J usage is TRBJ2-3, with D perhaps TRBD1 (6 bases). The CDR3 runs 16 residues. Germline CDR1 reads SGHNT; CDR2 reads YENEEA. V lost 4 bases to trimming and J lost 3 bases, with 17 bases between them. CDR3 DNA: TGTGCCAGCAGCTCGAGCGCCGACAGGATGACAGATACGCAGTATTTT. Residues: CASSSSADRMTDTQYF.

V gene TRBV7-9 combines with J gene TRBJ2-3; D is possibly TRBD1 or TRBD2 (5 bases each). This CDR3 has 15 amino acids. CDR1 and CDR2 from the germline V gene are SEHNR and FQNEAQ (reference sequence). Trimming took 2 bases from V and 5 from J, leaving 14 bases between them. The CDR3 reads CASSLYGTGKDTQYF. The CDR3 region has the DNA TGTGCCAGCAGCTTATACGGGACGGGGAAAGATACGCAGTATTTT.

The chain links TRBV6-2 or TRBV6-3 to TRBJ2-1; D is possibly TRBD1 (5 bases). From germline, CDR1 is MNHEY and CDR2 SVGEGT. This CDR3 has 15 residues. With 10 bases removed from V and 6 bases from J, the gap between germline ends came to 22 bases. The CDR3 sequence is CATKLGRASGNEQFF. CDR3 nucleotides: TGTGCCACCAAACTCGGCAGGGCCTCGGGCAATGAGCAGTTCTTC.

This clonotype was seen at least ten times. This sequence joins TRBV13 and TRBJ2-5, with TRBD2 identical over 9 bases. There are 15 residues in the CDR3. Germline V gene sequence: CDR1 PRHDT, CDR2 FYEKMQ (reference sequence). V lost 3 bases to trimming and J lost 5 bases; unmatched junction nucleotides: 7. The CDR3 DNA is TGTGCCAGCAGCTTGGGTAGCGGGAGAGGGGAGACCCAGTACTTC. Amino acid sequence: CASSLGSGRGETQYF.

This clonotype has just a few counts. The rearrangement uses TRBV3-1 and TRBJ2-3; a weak D match, TRBD2 (6 bases). The CDR3 runs 16 residues. Germline V lookup: CDR1 LGHDT, CDR2 YNNKEL (reference sequence). Trimming cost V 0 bases and J 4 bases, with 14 bases left between them. The CDR3 loop is CASSQDRDRGADTQYF. DNA for the CDR3: TGTGCCAGCAGCCAAGATCGGGATCGCGGGGCAGATACGCAGTATTTT.

As to this clonotype: A read error is possible here, since a much larger clone lies one base away. This chain connects TRBV28 to TRBJ2-1; D could derive from TRBD1 or TRBD2 (6 bases each). The length of the CDR3 is 16 residues. CDR1 and CDR2 (germline): MDHEN, SYDVKM. V gave up 7 bases and J gave up 9 bases, with 25 bases separating them. The CDR3 sequence: CASTRVTQRGVGEQFF. The CDR3 nucleotides read TGTGCCAGCACCCGAGTAACGCAGAGGGGGGTCGGTGAGCAGTTCTTC.

This clonotype was observed many times. This sequence joins TRBV28 and TRBJ2-7; D uncertain. The CDR3 consists of 13 residues. V was shortened by 5 bases and J by 1 base, with 9 bases between the two germline ends. Germline V gene lookup returns CDR1 MDHEN and CDR2 SYDVKM. CDR3 DNA: TGTGCCAGCAGTGGACGCCCATCCTACGAGCAGTACTTC. Translating gives CASSGRPSYEQYF.

A few counts support this clonotype. CDR3 in amino acids: CASSLGDKGDTGELFF. CDR3 sequence (DNA): TGTGCCAGCAGCTTAGGGGACAAGGGAGACACCGGGGAGCTGTTTTTT. The gene calls are TRBV7-9 and TRBJ2-2, with D possibly being TRBD1 (6 bases). The CDR3 loop spans 16 amino acids. Per the germline V gene, CDR1 is SEHNR and CDR2 is FQNEAQ (reference sequence). The ends were cut back, 1 base at V and 3 bases at J, with 12 bases in the middle.

The J gene is TRBJ1-5, the V gene TRBV29-1; D is ambiguous. The V and J ends lost 5 bases and 0 bases respectively, with 11 bases between them. The CDR3 is 14 residues long. Looked up from germline, CDR1 is SQVTM and CDR2 is ANQGSEA. The CDR3 DNA reads as TGCAGCGTTAAGAGGGAGGGTAGCAATCAGCCCCAGCATTTT. Its translation is CSVKREGSNQPQHF.

V and J are TRBV15 and TRBJ2-3; D gene uncertain. V was shortened by 0 bases and J by 0 bases, with 7 bases between the two germline ends. The CDR3 covers 15 residues. Germline lookup yields CDR1 LNHNV and CDR2 YYDKDF (reference sequence). The CDR3 spells CATSRDLGSTDTQYF. The DNA of the CDR3 is TGTGCCACCAGCAGAGATCTGGGGAGCACAGATACGCAGTATTTT.

V is TRBV28 and J is TRBJ2-3, with 8 bases aligning to TRBD1. The J segment lost 11 bases and the V segment lost 2 bases, leaving 9 bases of the junction unmatched. The germline CDR1 and CDR2 sequences are MDHEN and SYDVKM. The CDR3 spans 14 residues. The CDR3 is CASSLRQGAQGQYF. The DNA of the CDR3 is TGTGCCAGCAGTTTACGGCAGGGGGCCCAGGGGCAGTATTTT.

The rearrangement joins TRBV3-1 to TRBJ2-5; perhaps TRBD2 as D (7 bases). The V and J ends lost 5 bases and 1 base respectively, with 14 bases between them. Per the germline V gene, CDR1 is LGHDT and CDR2 is YNNKEL (reference sequence). This CDR3 is built from 15 residues. CDR3 nucleotides: TGTGCCAGCAGCTGGGGGGGGGCCAGCCAAGAGACCCAGTACTTC. This translates into CASSWGGASQETQYF.

This CDR3 is CASDAVAGASYNEQFF. Here the CDR3 DNA reads TGTGCCAGCGACGCGGTAGCGGGAGCTTCCTACAATGAGCAGTTCTTC. The chain employs TRBV2 and TRBJ2-1, with TRBD2 matching 9 bases. V trimming: 8 bases; J trimming: 1 base; junction bases outside the gene matches: 9. The CDR3 length is 16 residues. Germline-derived CDR1 and CDR2 are SNHLY and FYNNEI.

The gene calls are TRBV9 and TRBJ2-3; no definite D call. CDR1 is SGDLS, CDR2 YYNGEE, per germline. This CDR3 spans 12 amino acids. The V and J ends lost 2 bases and 8 bases respectively, with 9 bases between them. The CDR3 nucleotides are TGTGCCAGCAGCGTTGACTCGATTACGCAGTATTTT. It translates to CASSVDSITQYF.

This sequence joins TRBV12-3 or TRBV12-4 and TRBJ2-1; D is perhaps TRBD1 (5 bases). This CDR3 is 15 amino acids long. Trimming took off 0 bases at V and 9 bases at J, with 15 bases between the two ends. CDR3 coding DNA: TGTGCCAGCAGTTTAGCGCCTTCAGGGCAGTTTGAGCAGTTCTTC. It is translated as CASSLAPSGQFEQFF.

Comments on this clonotype: Sequence at one end of the junction differs from germline and may be a read error. This chain joins TRBV11-2 and TRBJ2-7; D gene unclear. CDR1 SGHAT and CDR2 FQNNGV come from the germline V gene. The CDR3 runs 12 residues. As DNA, the CDR3 is TGTGCCGGCAGCTTAGCCGGCTACGAGCAGTACTTC. Translation gives CAGSLAGYEQYF.

The chain recombines TRBV14 with TRBJ1-1; 9 bases align to TRBD1. V was pared by 1 base and J by 10 bases, with 4 bases of the junction left unmatched. Germline assignment: CDR1 SGHDN and CDR2 FVKESK. The CDR3 length is 13 residues. The CDR3 region has the DNA TGTGCCAGCAGCCAAGGCCCGACAGGGGGAGCTTTCTTT. Its translation: CASSQGPTGGAFF.

The chain uses TRBV12-3 or TRBV12-4 and TRBJ2-7, with D perhaps TRBD1 or TRBD2 (5 bases each). The CDR3 is 16 residues long. V was cut by 8 bases and J by 3 bases, with 23 bases left in between. The CDR3 region has the DNA TGTGCCAGCCTACAGTCCGAGGACGTGAGGGGCTACGAGCAGTACTTC. Amino acids: CASLQSEDVRGYEQYF.

This clonotype has ten or more counts. The CDR3 nucleotides are TGCAGTGCTAGACCCGACAGTAGCGCTTACTACGAGCAGTACTTC. It is translated as CSARPDSSAYYEQYF. The rearrangement links TRBV20-1 to TRBJ2-7; tentatively, D is TRBD1 or TRBD2 (5 bases each). Germline V gene data show CDR1 as DFQATT and CDR2 as SNEGSKA (reference sequence). V lost 2 bases and J lost 3, with 17 bases in between. CDR3 length: 15 amino acids.

This clonotype has a handful of counts. V is TRBV6-1 and J is TRBJ1-4; 8 nucleotides agree with TRBD1. CDR3 length equals 15 residues. In germline, CDR1 is MNHNS, CDR2 SASEGT. V lost 4 bases and J lost 5; bases outside the gene matches: 6. The CDR3 coding sequence is TGTGCCAGCAGTGGATTTCAGGGGGCCAATGAAAAACTGTTTTTT. Translating gives CASSGFQGANEKLFF.

Concerning this clonotype: A much bigger clone sits one base away, suggesting this may be a read error. The chain combines TRBV7-3 with TRBJ2-1, with D uncertain. The CDR3 has 13 amino acids. Germline-derived CDR1 and CDR2 are SGHTA and FQGTGA. The CDR3 DNA follows: TGTGCCACCAGCTTATGGGCAGGCTATGAGCAGTTCTTC. This encodes CATSLWAGYEQFF.

This clonotype was recorded a few times. The rearrangement links TRBV20-1 to TRBJ2-1; D call uncertain. The germline CDR1 and CDR2 sequences are DFQATT and SNEGSKA (reference sequence). CDR3 length: 11 residues. Between the trimmed V and J ends, which lost 1 base and 10 bases, there was a span of 8 bases. The CDR3 sequence: CSARGLGEQFF. As DNA, the CDR3 is TGCAGTGCTAGAGGCCTGGGAGAGCAGTTCTTC.

The sample holds a few counts of this clonotype. J is TRBJ2-5 and V is TRBV3-1; 8 bases map to TRBD2. With 0 bases clipped from V and 5 bases from J, the junction kept 8 bases outside the gene matches. CDR1 is LGHDT and CDR2 is YNNKEL in the germline V gene (reference sequence). The CDR3 is made up of 16 amino acids. CDR3 nucleotides: TGTGCCAGCAGCCAAGACATACCGGGGGGGGGCGAGACCCAGTACTTC. It codes for CASSQDIPGGGETQYF.

This clonotype has a handful of counts. The rearrangement joins TRBV5-1 to TRBJ2-1; TRBD1 or TRBD2 may be the D gene (5 bases each). The germline gives CDR1 SGHRS, CDR2 YFSETQ. The CDR3 runs 14 residues. The V end lost 3 bases, the J end lost 5 bases, and 12 bases lay between the germline ends. The CDR3 protein is CASSSKMGDNEQFF. In nucleotides, the CDR3 is TGCGCCAGCAGCTCCAAAATGGGGGACAATGAGCAGTTCTTC.